The rows below give T cell receptor beta chains drawn from one sample of a study of cytomegalovirus exposure and HLA in healthy donors. The data were produced by immunoSEQ multiplex PCR, yet TCRdb's version contains in-frame clones alone and is incomplete. Of around 80,000 clones listed, almost 80% were seen once; the top ten hold about 6.4%. The specimen sequenced was PBMCs. These receptor sequences come from a female donor in good health and CMV-seronegative. Both conserved end residues are part of each CDR3. D genes are given only for firm matches. A row's size may be missing; if present it is once, few, many or a size class.

V gene	CDR3 length	clone size	D gene	J gene	CDR3 DNA	CDR3 protein
TRBV7-7	14	.	TRBD2	TRBJ2-5	TGTGCTAGCAGCTTCGGTAGGGAGGGGGAGACCCAGTACTTC	CASSFGREGETQYF
TRBV27	15	once	.	TRBJ1-1	TGTGCCAGCAGCTTCGACAGGCCTGGGGACACTGAAGCTTTCTTT	CASSFDRPGDTEAFF
TRBV30	12	.	.	TRBJ2-2	TGTGCCTGGACCCCCCCCGCCGGGGAGCTGTTTTTT	CAWTPPAGELFF
TRBV9	17	.	.	TRBJ2-3	TGTGCCAGCAGCGTAGGACCCCGTTCCAGGGGCACAGATACGCAGTATTTT	CASSVGPRSRGTDTQYF
TRBV7-7	16	few	TRBD1	TRBJ1-2	TGTGCTAGCAGCTTCAAGTCGGACAGGGGGCTCGGAGGCTACACCTTC	CASSFKSDRGLGGYTF
TRBV7-2	12	.	TRBD1	TRBJ2-7	TGTGCCAGCAGCCGCAGGGGGTACGAGCAGTACTTC	CASSRRGYEQYF
TRBV28	12	.	.	TRBJ2-7	TGTGCCAGCAGCCGGGACACCCACGAGCAGTACTTC	CASSRDTHEQYF
TRBV7-7	14	.	.	TRBJ2-5	TGTGCTAGCAGCTTATACGCGGGGGCAGAGACCCAGCACTTC	CASSLYAGAETQHF
TRBV5-8	14	few	.	TRBJ1-6	TGTGCCAGCAGCTTGAGGGGTTATAATTCACCCCTCCACTTT	CASSLRGYNSPLHF
TRBV6-5	14	.	.	TRBJ2-1	TGTGCCAGCACTGCCCCTAGCTCCTACAATGAGCAGTTCTTC	CASTAPSSYNEQFF
TRBV2	14	.	TRBD1	TRBJ1-2	TGTGCCAGCAGGTTGGTTGGACAGGGGGCCGACTACACCTTC	CASRLVGQGADYTF
TRBV19	14	.	TRBD1	TRBJ1-2	TGTGCCAGTAGCCCAAGGACAGGGGGGAGTGGCTACACCTTC	CASSPRTGGSGYTF
TRBV7-2	14	.	TRBD1	TRBJ2-1	TGTGCCAGCAGCTTATGGACAGGGGAGAATGAGCAGTTCTTC	CASSLWTGENEQFF
TRBV10-1	15	.	.	TRBJ2-7	TGCGCCAGCAGTGAGATAAAGTCAAGTACATCTGAGCAGTACTTC	CASSEIKSSTSEQYF
TRBV27	12	.	.	TRBJ2-2	TGTGCCAGCAGTCCTAACACCGGGGAGCTGTTTTTT	CASSPNTGELFF